This T cell receptor beta chain was recorded in a study of blood T cell repertoires in COVID-19. Per germline, CDR1 MNHEY and CDR2 SVGAGI. V lost 4 bases, J lost 4 bases, and 5 bases stayed unmatched. The CDR3 length is 14 residues. The repertoire was sequenced with immunoSEQ multiplex PCR; TCRdb's copy has only in-frame clones and lacks some. The top ten clones hold about 6.8% of a sample with 90,000 to 150,000 clones, over 65% of them seen once. J is TRBJ2-5 and V is TRBV6-5; 8 bases map to TRBD2. Sequenced material: peripheral blood. This TCR derives from a man between 65 and 85 years old with acute or convalescent COVID-19. CDR3 nucleotide sequence: TGTGCCAGCAGTTCGATCCTAGCGGGAGAGACCCAGTACTTC. Translation gives CASSSILAGETQYF.